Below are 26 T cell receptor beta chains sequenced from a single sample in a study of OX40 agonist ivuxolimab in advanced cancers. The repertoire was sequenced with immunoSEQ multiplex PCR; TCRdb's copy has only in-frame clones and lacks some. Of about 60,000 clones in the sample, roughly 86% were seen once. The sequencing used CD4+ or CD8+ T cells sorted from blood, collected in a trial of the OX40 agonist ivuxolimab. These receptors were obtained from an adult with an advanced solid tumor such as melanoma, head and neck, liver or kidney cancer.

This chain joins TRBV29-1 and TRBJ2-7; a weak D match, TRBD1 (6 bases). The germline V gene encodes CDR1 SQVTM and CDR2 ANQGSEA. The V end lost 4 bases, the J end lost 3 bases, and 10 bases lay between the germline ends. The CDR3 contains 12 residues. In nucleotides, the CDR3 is TGCAGCGTTGGGGGGCCGAGCTACGAGCAGTACTTC. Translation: CSVGGPSYEQYF.

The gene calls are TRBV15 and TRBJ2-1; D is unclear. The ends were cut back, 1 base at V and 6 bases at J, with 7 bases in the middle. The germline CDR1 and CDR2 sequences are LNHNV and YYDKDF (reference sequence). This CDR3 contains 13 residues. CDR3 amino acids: CATSRGFPNEQFF. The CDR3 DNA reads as TGTGCCACCAGCAGAGGTTTCCCCAATGAGCAGTTCTTC.

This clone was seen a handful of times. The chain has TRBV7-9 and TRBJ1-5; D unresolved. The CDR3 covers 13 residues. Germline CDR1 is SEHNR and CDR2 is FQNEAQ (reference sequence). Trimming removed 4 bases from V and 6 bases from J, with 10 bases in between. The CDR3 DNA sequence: TGTGCCAGCAGCTCTTCCCCGGTTCAGCCCCAGCATTTT. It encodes CASSSSPVQPQHF.

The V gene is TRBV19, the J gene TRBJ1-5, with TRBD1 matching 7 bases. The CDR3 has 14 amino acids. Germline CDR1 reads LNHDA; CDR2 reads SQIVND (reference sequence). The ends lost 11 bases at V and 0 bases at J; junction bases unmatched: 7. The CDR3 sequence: CAGSGTDSNQPQHF. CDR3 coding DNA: TGTGCCGGATCCGGGACAGATAGCAATCAGCCCCAGCATTTT.

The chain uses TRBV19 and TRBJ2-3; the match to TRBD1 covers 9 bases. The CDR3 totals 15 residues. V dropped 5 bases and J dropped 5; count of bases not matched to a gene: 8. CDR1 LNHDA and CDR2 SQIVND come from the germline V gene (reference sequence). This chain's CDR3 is CASSFRTGVVDTQYF. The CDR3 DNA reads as TGTGCCAGTAGTTTTCGGACAGGGGTTGTAGATACGCAGTATTTT.

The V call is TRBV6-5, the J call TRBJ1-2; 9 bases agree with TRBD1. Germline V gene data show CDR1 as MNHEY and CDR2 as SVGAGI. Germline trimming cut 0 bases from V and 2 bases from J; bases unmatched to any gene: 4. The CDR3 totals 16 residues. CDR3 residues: CASSYSQGAENYGYTF. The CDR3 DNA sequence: TGTGCCAGCAGTTACTCACAGGGGGCGGAGAACTATGGCTACACCTTC.

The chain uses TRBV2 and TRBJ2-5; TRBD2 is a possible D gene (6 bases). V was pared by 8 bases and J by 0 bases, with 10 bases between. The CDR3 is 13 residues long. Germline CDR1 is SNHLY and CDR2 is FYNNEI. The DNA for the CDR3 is TGTGCCAGCGCGCGGGACTACCAAGAGACCCAGTACTTC. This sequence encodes CASARDYQETQYF. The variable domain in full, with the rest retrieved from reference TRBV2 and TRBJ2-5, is EPEVTQTPSHQVTQMGQEVILRCVPISNHLYFYWYRQILGQKVEFLVSFYNNEISEKSEIFDDQFSVERPDGSNFTLKIRSTKLEDSAMYFCASARDYQETQYFGPGTRLLVL.

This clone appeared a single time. CDR3: CASSAAQGGTEAFF. DNA for the CDR3: TGTGCCAGCAGCGCCGCTCAGGGGGGAACTGAAGCTTTCTTT. The V and J genes are TRBV7-2 and TRBJ1-1; 7 positions agree with TRBD1. The CDR3 is 14 amino acids. CDR1 and CDR2 from the germline V gene are SGHTA and FQGNSA. V was clipped by 5 bases and J by 5 bases; unmatched bases: 8.

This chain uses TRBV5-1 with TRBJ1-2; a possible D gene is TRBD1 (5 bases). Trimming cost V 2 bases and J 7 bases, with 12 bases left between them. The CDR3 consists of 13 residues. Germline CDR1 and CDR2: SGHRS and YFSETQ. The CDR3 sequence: CASSFGAQSGYTF. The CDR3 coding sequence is TGCGCCAGCAGCTTCGGGGCTCAGTCTGGCTACACCTTC. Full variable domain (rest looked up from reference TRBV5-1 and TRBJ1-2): KAGVTQTPRYLIKTRGQQVTLSCSPISGHRSVSWYQQTPGQGLQFLFEYFSETQRNKGNFPGRFSGRQFSNSRSEMNVSTLELGDSALYLCASSFGAQSGYTFGSGTRLTVV.

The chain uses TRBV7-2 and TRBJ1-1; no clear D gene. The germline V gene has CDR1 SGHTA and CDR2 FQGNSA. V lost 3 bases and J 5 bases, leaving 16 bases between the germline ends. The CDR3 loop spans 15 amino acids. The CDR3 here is CASSFLVSAGTEAFF. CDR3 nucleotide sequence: TGTGCCAGCAGCTTTCTGGTCTCGGCGGGGACTGAAGCTTTCTTT.

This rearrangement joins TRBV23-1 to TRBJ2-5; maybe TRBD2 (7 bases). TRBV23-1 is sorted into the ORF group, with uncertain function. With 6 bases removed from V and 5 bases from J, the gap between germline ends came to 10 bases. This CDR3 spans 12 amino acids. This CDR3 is CASSGGRETQYF. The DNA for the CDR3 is TGCGCCAGCAGCGGGGGGCGTGAGACCCAGTACTTC.

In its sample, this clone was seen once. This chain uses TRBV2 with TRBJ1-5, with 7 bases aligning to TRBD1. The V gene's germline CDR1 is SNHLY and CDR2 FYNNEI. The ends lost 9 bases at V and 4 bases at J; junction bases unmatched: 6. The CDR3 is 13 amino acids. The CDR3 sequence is CASKQGRNQPQHF. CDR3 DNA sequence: TGTGCCAGTAAACAGGGGCGGAATCAGCCCCAGCATTTT.

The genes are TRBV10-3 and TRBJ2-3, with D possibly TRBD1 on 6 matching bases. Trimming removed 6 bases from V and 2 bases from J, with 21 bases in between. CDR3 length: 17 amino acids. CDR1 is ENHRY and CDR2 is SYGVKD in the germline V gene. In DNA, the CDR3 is TGTGCCATCAGGCCTTCAATAGGACAGATGCACACAGATACGCAGTATTTT. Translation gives CAIRPSIGQMHTDTQYF.

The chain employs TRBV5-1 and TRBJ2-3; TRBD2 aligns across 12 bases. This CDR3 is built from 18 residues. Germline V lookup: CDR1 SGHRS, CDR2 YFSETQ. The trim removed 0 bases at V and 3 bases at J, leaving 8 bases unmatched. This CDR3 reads CASSLVSSGRASTDTQYF. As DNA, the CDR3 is TGCGCCAGCAGCTTGGTCTCTAGCGGGAGGGCCTCAACAGATACGCAGTATTTT.

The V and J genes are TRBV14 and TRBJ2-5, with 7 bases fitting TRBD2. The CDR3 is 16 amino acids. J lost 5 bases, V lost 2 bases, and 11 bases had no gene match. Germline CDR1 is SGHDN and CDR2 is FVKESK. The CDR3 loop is CASSQILWEGPETQYF. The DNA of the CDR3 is TGTGCCAGCAGCCAAATTTTGTGGGAGGGCCCGGAGACCCAGTACTTC.

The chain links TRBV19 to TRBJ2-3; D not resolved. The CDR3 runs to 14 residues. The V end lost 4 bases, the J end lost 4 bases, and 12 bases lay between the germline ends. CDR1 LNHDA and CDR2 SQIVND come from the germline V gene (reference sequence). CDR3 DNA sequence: TGTGCCAGTAGTAGTCCCGGCGACGCAGATACGCAGTATTTT. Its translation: CASSSPGDADTQYF.

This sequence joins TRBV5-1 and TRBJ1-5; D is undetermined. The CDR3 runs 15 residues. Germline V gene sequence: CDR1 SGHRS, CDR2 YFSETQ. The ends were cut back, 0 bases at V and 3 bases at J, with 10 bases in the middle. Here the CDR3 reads CASSLDGDPNQPQHF. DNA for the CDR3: TGCGCCAGCAGCTTGGACGGAGACCCCAATCAGCCCCAGCATTTT.

DNA for the CDR3: TGTGCCTGGAGTGTACCAGGGATTGATAGAGAAAAACTGTTTTTT. Its protein is CAWSVPGIDREKLFF. The rearrangement joins TRBV30 to TRBJ1-4; possible D gene TRBD1, 5 bases. The CDR3 has 15 residues. CDR1 and CDR2 from the germline V gene are GTSNPN and SVGIG (reference sequence). V was shortened by 0 bases and J by 8 bases, with 16 bases between the two germline ends.

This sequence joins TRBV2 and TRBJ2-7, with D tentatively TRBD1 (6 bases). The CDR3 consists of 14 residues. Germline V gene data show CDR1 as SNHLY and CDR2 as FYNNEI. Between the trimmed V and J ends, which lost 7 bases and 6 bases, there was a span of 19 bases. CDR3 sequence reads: CASKPRGSVFEQYF. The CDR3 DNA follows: TGTGCCAGCAAACCCAGGGGCTCTGTTTTCGAGCAGTACTTC.

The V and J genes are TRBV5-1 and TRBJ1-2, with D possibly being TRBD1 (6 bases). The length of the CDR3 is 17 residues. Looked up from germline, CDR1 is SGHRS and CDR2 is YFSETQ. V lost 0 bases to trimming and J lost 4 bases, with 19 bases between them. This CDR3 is CASSLARQERGVYGYTF. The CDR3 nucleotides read TGCGCCAGCAGCTTGGCCCGACAGGAGAGGGGCGTCTATGGCTACACCTTC.

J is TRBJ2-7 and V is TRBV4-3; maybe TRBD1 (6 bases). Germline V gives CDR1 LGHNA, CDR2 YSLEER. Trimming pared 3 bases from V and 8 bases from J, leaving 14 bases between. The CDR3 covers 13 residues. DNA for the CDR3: TGCGCCAGCAGCCACACAACCGGGGACAAGCAGTACTTC. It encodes CASSHTTGDKQYF.

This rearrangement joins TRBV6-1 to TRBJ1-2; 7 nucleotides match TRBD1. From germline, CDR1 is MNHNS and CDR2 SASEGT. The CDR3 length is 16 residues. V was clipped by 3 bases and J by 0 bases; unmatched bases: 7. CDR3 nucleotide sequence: TGTGCCAGCAGTGAGGGGGACAGCTTTACTAACTATGGCTACACCTTC. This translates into CASSEGDSFTNYGYTF.

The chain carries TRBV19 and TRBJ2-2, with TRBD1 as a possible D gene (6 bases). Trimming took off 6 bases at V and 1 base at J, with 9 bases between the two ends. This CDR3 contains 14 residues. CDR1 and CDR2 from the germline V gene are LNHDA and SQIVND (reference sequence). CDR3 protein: CASRVGQNTGELFF. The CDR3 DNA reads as TGTGCCAGTAGGGTGGGACAGAACACCGGGGAGCTGTTTTTT.

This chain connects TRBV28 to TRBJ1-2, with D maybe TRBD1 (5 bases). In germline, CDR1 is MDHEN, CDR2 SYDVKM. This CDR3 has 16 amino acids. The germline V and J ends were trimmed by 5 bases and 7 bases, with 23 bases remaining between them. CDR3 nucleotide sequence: TGTGCCAGCAGTCCGCCGACAGAACCCTCACGGGGTGGCTACACCTTC. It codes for CASSPPTEPSRGGYTF.

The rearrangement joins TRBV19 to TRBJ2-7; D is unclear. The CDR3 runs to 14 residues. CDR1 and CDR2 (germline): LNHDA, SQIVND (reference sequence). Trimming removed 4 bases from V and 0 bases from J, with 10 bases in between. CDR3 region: CASSTTLLSYEQYF. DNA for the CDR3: TGTGCCAGTAGTACGACTCTTCTCTCCTACGAGCAGTACTTC. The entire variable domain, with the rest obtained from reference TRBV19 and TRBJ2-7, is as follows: DGGITQSPKYLFRKEGQNVTLSCEQNLNHDAMYWYRQDPGQGLRLIYYSQIVNDFQKGDIAEGYSVSREKKESFPLTVTSAQKNPTAFYLCASSTTLLSYEQYFGPGTRLTVT.

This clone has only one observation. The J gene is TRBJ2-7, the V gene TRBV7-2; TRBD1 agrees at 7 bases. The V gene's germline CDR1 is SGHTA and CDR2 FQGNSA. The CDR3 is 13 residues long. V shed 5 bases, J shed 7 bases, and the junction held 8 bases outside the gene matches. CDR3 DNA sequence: TGTGCCAGCAGCCAAACAGGGGCCGGGGAGCAGTACTTC. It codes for CASSQTGAGEQYF. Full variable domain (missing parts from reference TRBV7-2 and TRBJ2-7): GAGVSQSPSNKVTEKGKDVELRCDPISGHTALYWYRQSLGQGLEFLIYFQGNSAPDKSGLPSDRFSAERTGGSVSTLTIQRTQQEDSAVYLCASSQTGAGEQYFGPGTRLTVT.